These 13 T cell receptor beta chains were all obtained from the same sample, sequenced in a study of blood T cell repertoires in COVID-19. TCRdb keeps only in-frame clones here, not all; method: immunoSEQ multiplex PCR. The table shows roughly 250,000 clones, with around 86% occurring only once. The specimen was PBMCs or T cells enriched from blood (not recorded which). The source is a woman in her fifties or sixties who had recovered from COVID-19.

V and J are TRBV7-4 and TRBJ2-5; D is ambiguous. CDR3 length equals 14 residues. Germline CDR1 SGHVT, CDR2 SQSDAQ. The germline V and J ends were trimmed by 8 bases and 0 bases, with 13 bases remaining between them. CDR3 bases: TGTGCCAGCGCTCCCAACGGGTACCAAGAGACCCAGTACTTC. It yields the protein CASAPNGYQETQYF. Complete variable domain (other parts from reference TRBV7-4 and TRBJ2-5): GAGVSQSPRYKVAKRGRDVALRCDSISGHVTLYWYRQTLGQGSEVLTYSQSDAQRDKSGRPSGRFSAERPERSVSTLKIQRTEQGDSAVYLCASAPNGYQETQYFGPGTRLLVL.

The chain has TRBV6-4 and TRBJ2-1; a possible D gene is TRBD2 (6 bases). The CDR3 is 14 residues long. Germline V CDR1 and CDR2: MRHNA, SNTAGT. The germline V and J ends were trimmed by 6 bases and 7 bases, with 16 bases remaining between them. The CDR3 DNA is TGTGCCAGCAGAACGGGACTCTCGGGGAATGAGCAGTTCTTC. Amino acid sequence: CASRTGLSGNEQFF.

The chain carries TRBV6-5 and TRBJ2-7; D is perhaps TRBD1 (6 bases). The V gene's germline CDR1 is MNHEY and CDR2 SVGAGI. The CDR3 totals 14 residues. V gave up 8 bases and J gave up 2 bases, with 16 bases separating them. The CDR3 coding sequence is TGTGCCAGCTCACGAGGGACACGAGCCTACGAGCAGTACTTC. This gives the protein CASSRGTRAYEQYF.

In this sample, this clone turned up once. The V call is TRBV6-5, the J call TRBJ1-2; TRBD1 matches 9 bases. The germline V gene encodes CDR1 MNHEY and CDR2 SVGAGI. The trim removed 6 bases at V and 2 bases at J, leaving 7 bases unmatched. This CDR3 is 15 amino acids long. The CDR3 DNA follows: TGTGCCAGCAGACCCCCGGGACAGGGCAACTATGGCTACACCTTC. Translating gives CASRPPGQGNYGYTF.

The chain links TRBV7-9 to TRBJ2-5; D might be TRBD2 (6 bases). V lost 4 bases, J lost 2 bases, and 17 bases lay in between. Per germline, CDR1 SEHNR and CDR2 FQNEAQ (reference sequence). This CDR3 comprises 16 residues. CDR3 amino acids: CASSSSTGGTQETQYF. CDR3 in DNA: TGTGCCAGCAGCTCGAGCACCGGGGGAACACAAGAGACCCAGTACTTC.

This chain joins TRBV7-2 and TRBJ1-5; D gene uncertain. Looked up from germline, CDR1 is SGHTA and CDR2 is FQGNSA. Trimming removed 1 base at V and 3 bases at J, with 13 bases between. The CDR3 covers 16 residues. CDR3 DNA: TGTGCCAGCAGCTTAGTGAGTCAGCGACCCAATCAGCCCCAGCATTTT. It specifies CASSLVSQRPNQPQHF.

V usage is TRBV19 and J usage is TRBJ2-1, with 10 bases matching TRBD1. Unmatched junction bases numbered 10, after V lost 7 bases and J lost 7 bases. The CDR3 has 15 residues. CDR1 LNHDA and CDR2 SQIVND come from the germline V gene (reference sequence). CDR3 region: CASTTGQGFRNEQFF. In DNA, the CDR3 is TGTGCCAGTACGACGGGACAGGGGTTTCGAAATGAGCAGTTCTTC.

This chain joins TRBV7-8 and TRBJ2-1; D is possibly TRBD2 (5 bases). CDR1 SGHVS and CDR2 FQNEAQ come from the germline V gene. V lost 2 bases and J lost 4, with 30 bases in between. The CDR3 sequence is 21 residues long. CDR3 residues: CASSLSNRAAASPRKYNEQFF. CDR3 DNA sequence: TGTGCCAGCAGCTTATCCAATAGAGCGGCAGCCAGCCCAAGGAAGTACAATGAGCAGTTCTTC.

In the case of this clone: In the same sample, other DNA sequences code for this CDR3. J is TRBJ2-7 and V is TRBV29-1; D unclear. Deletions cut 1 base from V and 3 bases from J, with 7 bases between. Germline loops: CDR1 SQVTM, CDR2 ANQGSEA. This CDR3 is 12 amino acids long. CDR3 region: CSVEGRNYEQYF. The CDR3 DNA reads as TGCAGCGTTGAAGGGCGGAACTACGAGCAGTACTTC.

The CDR3 nucleotides read TGTGCCAGCAGCTTGGTCCTCTTTGAGCAGTTCTTC. The encoded protein is CASSLVLFEQFF. The V and J genes are TRBV5-6 and TRBJ2-1; no definite D call. From germline, CDR1 is SGHDT and CDR2 YYEEEE. The germline V and J ends were trimmed by 0 bases and 9 bases, with 7 bases remaining between them. The CDR3 totals 12 residues. The full variable domain, in which reference TRBV5-6 and TRBJ2-1 provide the parts outside the CDR3, is DAGVTQSPTHLIKTRGQQVTLRCSPKSGHDTVSWYQQALGQGPQFIFQYYEEEERQRGNFPDRFSGHQFPNYSSELNVNALLLGDSALYLCASSLVLFEQFFGPGTRLTVL.

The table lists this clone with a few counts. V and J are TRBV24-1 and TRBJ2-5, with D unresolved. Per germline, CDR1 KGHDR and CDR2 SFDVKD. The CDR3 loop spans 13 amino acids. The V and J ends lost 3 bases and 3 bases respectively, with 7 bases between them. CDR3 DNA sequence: TGTGCCACCAGTGATCCGCCTAAAGAGACCCAGTACTTC. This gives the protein CATSDPPKETQYF.

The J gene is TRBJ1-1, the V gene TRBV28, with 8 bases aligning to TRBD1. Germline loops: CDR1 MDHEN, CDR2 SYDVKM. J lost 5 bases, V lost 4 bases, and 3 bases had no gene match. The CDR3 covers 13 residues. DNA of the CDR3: TGTGCCAGCAGTTCCTACAGGGGGACTGAAGCTTTCTTT. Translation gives CASSSYRGTEAFF.

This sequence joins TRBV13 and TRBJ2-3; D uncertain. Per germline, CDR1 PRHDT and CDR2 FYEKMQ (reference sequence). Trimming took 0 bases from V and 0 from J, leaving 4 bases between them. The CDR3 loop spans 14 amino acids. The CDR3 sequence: CASSLGGSTDTQYF. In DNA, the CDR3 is TGTGCCAGCAGCTTAGGCGGTAGCACAGATACGCAGTATTTT. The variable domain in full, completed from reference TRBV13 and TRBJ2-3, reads AAGVIQSPRHLIKEKRETATLKCYPIPRHDTVYWYQQGPGQDPQFLISFYEKMQSDKGSIPDRFSAQQFSDYHSELNMSSLELGDSALYFCASSLGGSTDTQYFGPGTRLTVL.